This T cell receptor (beta chain) was documented in a study of shared clonotypes between healthy human individuals. Study results and limitations: Genetic and exposure-history diversity was limited by the small donor number.

The CDR3 runs to 13 residues. V lost 5 bases to trimming and J lost 3 bases; unmatched junction nucleotides: 3. Germline loops: CDR1 SGDLS, CDR2 YYNGEE. Comments on this clone: The antigen remains unidentified.

Authors' processing steps: ImmunoSEQ sequences covered only the junction and lacked quality scores; filtering therefore differed. Clones were sequenced by immunoSEQ multiplex PCR, and TCRdb holds only the in-frame ones, with some missing. From that table come the V and J calls and clone size; the DNA was used to work out D and trimming. The table lists 1.6 million or so clones, around 98.5% of them singletons. Sequencing was performed on naive CD4+ T cells sorted from blood. Specified subset: CD45RA+ positively selected. The receptor comes from a man aged 25 to 40 in good health. The gene calls are TRBV9 and TRBJ1-2, with 8 bases lining up with TRBD1. This chain's CDR3 is CASSQGADYGYTF. The CDR3 DNA reads TGTGCCAGCAGTCAGGGGGCGGACTATGGCTACACCTTC.